One and the same sample provided the 7 T cell receptor beta chains below, sequenced in a study of blood T cell repertoires in COVID-19. The table came from immunoSEQ multiplex PCR; TCRdb's copy has only in-frame clones and leaves some out. This sample has under 250,000 clones, with roughly four fifths found just once. Sequencing was performed on PBMCs or T cells enriched from blood (not recorded which). The receptors were sampled from a woman aged 40 to 50 who had been exposed to COVID-19.

The rearrangement links TRBV10-3 to TRBJ1-1; D unclear. CDR1 ENHRY and CDR2 SYGVKD come from the germline V gene. The CDR3 totals 14 residues. The V and J ends lost 8 bases and 0 bases respectively, with 13 bases between them. CDR3 residues: CAISPGIMNTEAFF. The CDR3, as DNA: TGTGCCATCTCCCCTGGCATCATGAACACTGAAGCTTTCTTT.

This chain joins TRBV7-2 and TRBJ2-5, with 14 positions matching TRBD2. This CDR3 contains 18 residues. The J segment lost 1 base and the V segment lost 1 base, leaving 5 bases of the junction unmatched. CDR1 and CDR2 (germline): SGHTA, FQGNSA. The CDR3 loop is CASSLEAGLAGGQETQYF. As DNA, the CDR3 is TGTGCCAGCAGCTTAGAGGCTGGACTAGCGGGGGGCCAAGAGACCCAGTACTTC.

CDR3 sequence reads: CASRPDRVSEAFF. CDR3 in DNA: TGTGCCAGCAGGCCGGACAGGGTATCTGAAGCTTTCTTT. V gene TRBV6-5 combines with J gene TRBJ1-1; 8 bases are a match to TRBD1. V trimming: 6 bases; J trimming: 6 bases; junction bases outside the gene matches: 6. Germline V CDR1 and CDR2: MNHEY, SVGAGI. The CDR3 covers 13 residues.

The CDR3 loop reads CAWSVLFAEAFF. In nucleotides, the CDR3 is TGTGCCTGGAGTGTACTATTTGCTGAAGCTTTCTTT. This chain joins TRBV30 and TRBJ1-1; no clear D gene. Germline CDR1 GTSNPN, CDR2 SVGIG (reference sequence). This CDR3 has 12 amino acids. The V gene lost 0 bases and the J gene lost 6 bases, with 8 bases spanning the gap. Supplemented by reference TRBV30 and TRBJ1-1, the full variable domain reads SQTIHQWPATLVQPVGSPLSLECTVEGTSNPNLYWYRQAAGRGLQLLFYSVGIGQISSEVPQNLSASRPQDRQFILSSKKLLLSDSGFYLCAWSVLFAEAFFGQGTRLTVV.

This rearrangement joins TRBV19 to TRBJ1-2; TRBD1 agrees at 7 bases. J lost 4 bases, V lost 10 bases, and 12 bases had no gene match. The CDR3 consists of 14 residues. In germline, CDR1 is LNHDA, CDR2 SQIVND (reference sequence). CDR3 nucleotides: TGTGCCACCAGGGGCCCGACAGGGACCTATGGCTACACCTTC. Translated, it gives CATRGPTGTYGYTF.

The rearrangement joins TRBV6-5 to TRBJ1-1, with TRBD1 as a possible D gene (5 bases). Trimming took off 6 bases at V and 6 bases at J, with 20 bases between the two ends. This CDR3 contains 15 residues. Germline CDR1 MNHEY, CDR2 SVGAGI. The CDR3 loop reads CASRTDHAGRAEAFF. CDR3 coding DNA: TGTGCCAGCAGGACAGATCACGCGGGAAGAGCTGAAGCTTTCTTT.

CDR3 sequence (DNA): TGTGCCAGCAGTCGCTACCCACAGGGAAACACTGAAGCTTTCTTT. Translating gives CASSRYPQGNTEAFF. V and J are TRBV6-5 and TRBJ1-1; D is perhaps TRBD1 (6 bases). This CDR3 is 15 amino acids long. V dropped 5 bases and J dropped 2 bases, with 15 bases sitting between them. CDR1 is MNHEY, CDR2 SVGAGI, per germline.